The clone carrying this TCR beta chain appeared a single time. The antigen is not known. Then a second PCR, running roughly 7 to 11 cycles, was carried out with a sample-barcoded 5' primer and a J-beta primer mix. TCRdb re-derived calls from the 5' RACE reads in MiXCR, one entry per CDR3 protein. Of fewer than 2,000,000 distinct CDR3 sequences detected, approximately 40% appear once; the ten largest clones hold 20% to 25%. The data belong to a study of blood T cells in healthy people across ages. Overall study findings and caveats: Leaving the PBMCs unsorted stopped any conclusive comparison of naive versus antigen-experienced cells.

The sequence derives from a human donor in good health. The sample taken for sequencing was blood.

CDR3 amino acids: CSASLRGIRETQYF. In DNA, the CDR3 is TGCAGTGCTAGTCTGCGGGGGATTCGAGAGACCCAGTACTTC. This chain joins TRBV20-1 and TRBJ2-4; 7 bases match TRBD2. Matching the DNA end better, TRBJ2-5 makes the J call doubtful. Germline assignment: CDR1 DFQATT and CDR2 SNEGSKA (reference sequence). The CDR3 sequence is 14 residues long.